This is a list of T cell receptor beta chains from one sample in a study of beta chain features in type 1 diabetes. Here immunoSEQ multiplex PCR was the method, and the copy in TCRdb shows in-frame clones only, minus some. In the table there are about 150,000 clones, 10% of which are singletons. Sequenced material: naive CD4+ T cells from blood. The receptor source for this set is a man between 18 and 29 years old in good health. The CDR3 runs from the conserved cysteine through the conserved F or W. A clone size is listed for some rows: how often the clone was seen (once, few, many), or a class if it is expanded.

V gene,clone size,CDR3 length,J gene,CDR3 protein
TRBV29-1,once,12,TRBJ2-5,CSASRLWETQYF
TRBV5-4,-,14,TRBJ1-2,CASSQDAGLGGYTF
TRBV6-5,-,15,TRBJ1-2,CASSTEGQAAYGYTF
TRBV7-2,few,13,TRBJ1-2,CASRLGGFYGYTF
TRBV7-7,few,12,TRBJ2-5,CASSQEGETQYF
TRBV18,-,16,TRBJ2-7,CASSNSQREFSYEQYF
TRBV2,few,14,TRBJ1-5,CASSRQGARQPQHF
TRBV19,-,15,TRBJ2-7,CASSIASGQSYEQYF
TRBV30,many,12,TRBJ2-7,CAWADNSYEQYF
TRBV10-3,-,15,TRBJ1-1,CAISGGGELNTEAFF
TRBV7-8,few,12,TRBJ2-1,CASSRTWNEQFF
TRBV5-1,few,14,TRBJ2-5,CASSTGQGRETQYF
TRBV5-5,few,15,TRBJ2-5,CASSPGGTTGETQYF
TRBV29-1,many,12,TRBJ2-7,CSVGGASYEQYF
TRBV5-1,-,18,TRBJ2-1,CASSLAAGGMSSYNEQFF
TRBV2,few,13,TRBJ1-1,CASSRDDGTEAFF
TRBV14,few,17,TRBJ2-2,CASSQDWGTANTGELFF
TRBV7-6,-,15,TRBJ2-1,CASSILAVLGNEQFF
TRBV7-9,-,13,TRBJ1-2,CASSYGANYGYTF
TRBV18,-,14,TRBJ2-7,CASSPTTGRSEQYF
TRBV6-1,-,14,TRBJ2-7,CASTGQGRSYEQYF
TRBV4-2,few,19,TRBJ1-5,CASSRDRVWSATSNQPQHF
TRBV4-2,few,15,TRBJ1-3,CASSQVGGTGNTIYF
TRBV6-6,-,13,TRBJ2-1,CASSPRLSDEQFF
TRBV5-1,many,13,TRBJ2-1,CASSLTSRDEQFF
TRBV11-3,-,15,TRBJ1-1,CASHPGGGQNTEAFF
TRBV7-9,many,14,TRBJ1-2,CASSDSWGDYGYTF
TRBV2,few,15,TRBJ2-5,CASRSNRGLGETQYF
TRBV18,-,19,TRBJ2-1,CASSPLFTKDRGPNNEQFF
TRBV4-1,many,14,TRBJ2-7,CASSQGHRPTEQYF
TRBV7-9,many,14,TRBJ2-3,CASSLDRATDTQYF
TRBV7-9,few,11,TRBJ1-1,CASSPHFLAFF
TRBV9,-,12,TRBJ2-5,CASSVVPQVQYF
TRBV6-5,few,14,TRBJ2-3,CASSYSRYSDTQYF
TRBV5-1,-,15,TRBJ2-1,CASSLRTESYNEQFF
TRBV5-1,-,14,TRBJ2-1,CASSFGRVDNEQFF
TRBV2,-,14,TRBJ1-5,CASSDKQPNQPQHF
TRBV6-5,-,15,TRBJ2-3,CASSSRQGSTDTQYF
TRBV4-2,-,13,TRBJ1-2,CASSPQGTYGYTF
TRBV30,-,16,TRBJ2-2,CAWGTSGSTNTGELFF
TRBV18,many,16,TRBJ2-4,CASSPATGGRGDIQYF
TRBV7-2,few,16,TRBJ2-1,CASSSRQASSYNEQFF
TRBV6-1,-,13,TRBJ1-1,CASIQMAGFTAFF
TRBV7-2,few,12,TRBJ1-5,CASGDPGQPQHF
TRBV19,few,12,TRBJ2-5,CASSRGEETQYF
TRBV7-9,few,14,TRBJ2-5,CASSLTSSQETQYF
TRBV6-1,-,15,TRBJ1-6,CASSERTGVTSPLHF
TRBV2,-,16,TRBJ2-2,CASTGKGLRQTGELFF
TRBV9,-,16,TRBJ2-1,CASSSSRGRSYNEQFF
TRBV4-3,-,12,TRBJ1-2,CASSQEGVGYTF
TRBV29-1,few,13,TRBJ1-1,CSVITFRGTEAFF